Included here is one T cell receptor beta chain sequence, with context. The time point was: pre-treatment baseline. Disease control meant complete response, partial response or stable disease at 12 weeks. Patients had no prior systemic cancer treatment, immunosuppressants or other active cancers. Every bulk PBMC sample received the same 350 ng of DNA. Here immunoSEQ multiplex PCR was the method, and the copy in TCRdb shows in-frame clones only, minus some. The data contain about 10,000 clones, around 89% of them singletons. From germline, CDR1 is ENHRY and CDR2 SYGVKD. The V end was cut by 3 bases, the J end by 6 bases, with 18 bases between. The CDR3 sequence is 16 residues long. These data originate in a study of blood T cell dynamics during melanoma immunotherapy. As for the study in general: Standard first-line treatment here was pembrolizumab or nivolumab plus ipilimumab in metastatic melanoma.

The source is a human donor with melanoma. V is TRBV10-3 and J is TRBJ2-1; either TRBD1 or TRBD2 may supply D (5 bases each). Sequenced material: blood, taken from a patient treated with checkpoint blockade. CDR3 amino acids: CAISERGREWGNEQFF. CDR3 sequence (DNA): TGTGCCATCAGTGAACGGGGCAGGGAATGGGGCAATGAGCAGTTCTTC.